What follows are 18 T cell receptor beta chains derived from one specimen sequenced in a study of blood T cell repertoires in COVID-19. Generated by immunoSEQ multiplex PCR, the TCRdb table keeps only in-frame clones and is missing some. The data hold around 18,000 clones, with about 91% observed a single time. The sample consisted of peripheral blood. The receptors originated from a man in his sixties with active COVID-19.

By sample share, this clone is medium-sized. This chain joins TRBV27 and TRBJ2-7; possibly TRBD1 for D (5 bases). V dropped 4 bases and J dropped 3 bases, with 22 bases sitting between them. Germline values: CDR1 MNHEY, CDR2 SMNVEV (reference sequence). The CDR3 loop spans 17 amino acids. In DNA form, the CDR3 reads TGTGCCAGCAGTTCCCGAATTGGGGCTAGATCTCTCTACGAGCAGTACTTC. Translating it yields CASSSRIGARSLYEQYF.

V usage is TRBV3-1 (or the pseudogene TRBV3-2) and J usage is TRBJ2-2; no definite D call. The CDR3 runs to 14 residues. CDR1 LGHDT and CDR2 YNNKEL come from the germline V gene (reference sequence). The germline V and J ends were trimmed by 4 bases and 5 bases, with 11 bases remaining between them. The CDR3 sequence: CASSPGTVTGELFF. The CDR3 DNA reads TGTGCCAGCAGCCCAGGCACGGTGACCGGGGAGCTGTTTTTT.

The V call is TRBV3-1 (or the pseudogene TRBV3-2), the J call TRBJ2-6; the D gene is possibly TRBD1 (6 bases). Trimming pared 0 bases from V and 0 bases from J, leaving 9 bases between. Germline lookup yields CDR1 LGHDT and CDR2 YNNKEL (reference sequence). The CDR3 length is 17 residues. CDR3 nucleotides: TGTGCCAGCAGCCAAGATGACAGGAGCTCTGGGGCCAACGTCCTGACTTTC. Translating gives CASSQDDRSSGANVLTF.

This chain uses TRBV28 with TRBJ1-1, with D unresolved. The V and J ends lost 6 bases and 11 bases respectively, with 19 bases between them. CDR3 length equals 13 residues. Germline V gene lookup returns CDR1 MDHEN and CDR2 SYDVKM. The CDR3 loop is CASSLGGKLVAFF. The DNA of the CDR3 is TGTGCCAGCAGCTTAGGAGGGAAGTTGGTGGCTTTCTTT.

This rearrangement joins TRBV5-4 to TRBJ2-2; perhaps TRBD2 as D (7 bases). Germline V gene data show CDR1 as SGHNT and CDR2 as YYREEE (reference sequence). V lost 0 bases, J lost 6 bases, and 15 bases lay in between. The CDR3 runs to 16 residues. For the CDR3, the DNA is TGTGCCAGCAGCTTGGGGATTGCGGGGGCGGCCGGGGAGCTGTTTTTT. Translating gives CASSLGIAGAAGELFF. Based on the CDR3 plus reference TRBV5-4 and TRBJ2-2, the full variable domain is ETGVTQSPTHLIKTRGQQVTLRCSSQSGHNTVSWYQQALGQGPQFIFQYYREEENGRGNFPPRFSGLQFPNYSSELNVNALELDDSALYLCASSLGIAGAAGELFFGEGSRLTVL.

This chain links TRBV2 with TRBJ2-5, with a tentative D call TRBD2 (7 bases). Trimming stripped 7 bases from V and 1 base from J, with 16 bases between. The germline gives CDR1 SNHLY, CDR2 FYNNEI. The CDR3 runs to 15 residues. The CDR3 sequence is CASTMAGAFQETQYF. In nucleotides, the CDR3 is TGTGCCAGCACCATGGCGGGGGCGTTCCAAGAGACCCAGTACTTC.

The genes are TRBV27 and TRBJ2-5, with D possibly matching TRBD1 (5 bases). CDR1 MNHEY and CDR2 SMNVEV come from the germline V gene (reference sequence). The V end was cut by 5 bases, the J end by 7 bases, with 14 bases between. This CDR3 spans 13 amino acids. The CDR3 nucleotides read TGTGCCAGCAGTCTTGCAGGGCAGGGGACCCAGTACTTC. It codes for CASSLAGQGTQYF.

V gene TRBV3-1 (or the pseudogene TRBV3-2) combines with J gene TRBJ2-7, with 9 bases matching TRBD2. After removal of 4 bases from V and 5 bases from J, the junction contained 6 bases not matched to a gene. The germline CDR1 and CDR2 sequences are LGHDT and YNNKEL (reference sequence). The CDR3 length is 14 residues. CDR3 loop: CASSRSGGLNEQYF. The CDR3 DNA reads as TGTGCCAGCAGCCGTAGCGGGGGACTGAACGAGCAGTACTTC.

The chain carries TRBV6-5 and TRBJ1-6; D may be TRBD1 (5 bases). This CDR3 comprises 15 residues. V was clipped by 10 bases and J by 5 bases, with 18 bases between them. Germline CDR1 is MNHEY and CDR2 is SVGAGI. The CDR3 protein is CATAGGRGDNSPLHF. In DNA, the CDR3 is TGTGCCACCGCCGGAGGGAGGGGAGATAATTCACCCCTCCACTTT.

A word on this clone: One junction end does not reproduce the germline sequence, and a read error may be involved. The V call is TRBV4-1, the J call TRBJ2-5; 7 positions match TRBD1. Per the germline V gene, CDR1 is MGHRA and CDR2 is YSYEKL. The CDR3 is 14 residues long. The CDR3 reads CASSQDPGQTVSNF. CDR3 nucleotide sequence: TGCGCCAGCAGCCAAGACCCGGGACAGACTGTAAGCAACTTC.

The rearrangement joins TRBV4-2 to TRBJ1-2; no reliable D call. Germline-derived CDR1 and CDR2 are LGHNA and YNFKEQ. Trimming took 0 bases from V and 0 from J, leaving 14 bases between them. The CDR3 has 17 residues. This CDR3 is CASSQDYVLATNYGYTF. Here the CDR3 DNA reads TGTGCCAGCAGCCAAGATTACGTGTTGGCCACTAACTATGGCTACACCTTC.

The chain uses TRBV18 and TRBJ1-4; 7 positions agree with TRBD1. This CDR3 comprises 16 residues. V dropped 2 bases and J dropped 5; count of bases not matched to a gene: 8. Germline V lookup: CDR1 KGHSH, CDR2 LQKENI. The CDR3 sequence: CASSPDREARNEKLFF. Written as DNA, the CDR3 is TGTGCCAGCTCACCAGACAGGGAGGCTCGAAATGAAAAACTGTTTTTT.

The chain uses TRBV28 and TRBJ1-4, with 9 bases that match TRBD1. The V gene end was trimmed by 2 bases and the J gene end by 8 bases; junction bases not matched to a gene: 9. The CDR3 has 16 residues. CDR1 and CDR2 (germline): MDHEN, SYDVKM. Here the CDR3 reads CASSLSSGTGREKLFF. The CDR3 nucleotides read TGTGCCAGCAGTTTAAGCTCCGGGACAGGGAGGGAAAAACTGTTTTTT.

The chain couples TRBV25-1 to TRBJ2-7, with 8 positions matching TRBD1. Germline CDR1 MGHDK, CDR2 SYGVNS. J lost 2 bases, V lost 3 bases, and 12 bases had no gene match. The CDR3 loop spans 17 amino acids. CDR3: CASSDYLGLTGAYEQYF. The CDR3, as DNA: TGTGCCAGCAGTGATTATTTGGGGCTGACAGGGGCCTACGAGCAGTACTTC.

CDR3 loop: CASSELSSNQPQHF. In DNA, the CDR3 is TGTGCCAGCAGTGAATTATCCAGCAATCAGCCCCAGCATTTT. This chain links TRBV2 with TRBJ1-5; no reliable D call. This CDR3 spans 14 amino acids. Trimming removed 2 bases at V and 1 base at J, with 6 bases between. Germline V lookup: CDR1 SNHLY, CDR2 FYNNEI.

The chain carries TRBV4-3 and TRBJ2-7; the D gene is possibly TRBD1 (5 bases). The CDR3 covers 15 residues. CDR1 and CDR2 from the germline V gene are LGHNA and YSLEER. Trimming took 0 bases from V and 4 from J, leaving 13 bases between them. CDR3 DNA sequence: TGCGCCAGCAGCCAAGATCTGGCCAGGGAATACGAGCAGTACTTC. Its protein is CASSQDLAREYEQYF.

The chain links TRBV4-1 to TRBJ1-1; no firm D call. Deletions cut 3 bases from V and 0 bases from J, with 11 bases between. The CDR3 has 15 residues. From germline, CDR1 is MGHRA and CDR2 YSYEKL. CDR3 sequence reads: CASSHVNAVNTEAFF. The CDR3 nucleotides read TGCGCCAGCAGCCACGTAAACGCAGTGAACACTGAAGCTTTCTTT.

The V and J genes are TRBV7-2 and TRBJ2-5; no firm D call. Trimming stripped 1 base from V and 5 bases from J, with 5 bases between. Germline V gene data show CDR1 as SGHTA and CDR2 as FQGNSA. The CDR3 extends over 12 amino acids. CDR3 region: CASSLVFETQYF. As DNA, the CDR3 is TGTGCCAGCAGCTTAGTATTTGAGACCCAGTACTTC.